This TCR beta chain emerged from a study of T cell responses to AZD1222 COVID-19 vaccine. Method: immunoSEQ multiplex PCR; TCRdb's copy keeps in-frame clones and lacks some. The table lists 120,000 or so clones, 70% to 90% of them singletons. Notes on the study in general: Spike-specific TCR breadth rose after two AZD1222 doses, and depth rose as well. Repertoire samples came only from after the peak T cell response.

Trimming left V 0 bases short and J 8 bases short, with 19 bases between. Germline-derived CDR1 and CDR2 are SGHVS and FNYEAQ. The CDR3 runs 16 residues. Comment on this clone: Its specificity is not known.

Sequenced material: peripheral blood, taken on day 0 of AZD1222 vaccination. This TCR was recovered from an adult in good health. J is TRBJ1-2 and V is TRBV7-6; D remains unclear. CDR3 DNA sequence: TGTGCCAGCAGCTTAGCGGCAGGTCCCTCTTTACACGGCTACACCTTC. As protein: CASSLAAGPSLHGYTF.